This T cell receptor beta chain was captured in a study of T-cell reconstitution after alpha-beta-depleted transplantation in children. About this clonotype itself: Its antigen is unidentified.

Study results and caveats: The high TCRbeta diversity at day 60 in some patients came from surviving recipient T cells and thymic progenitors. Expanded graft clones, several hundred of them, were reportedly the source of alpha-beta T cells about two months after transplant. At one year after transplant, newly produced T cells mostly accounted for T-cell counts and diversity.

The CDR3 runs 10 residues. Per germline, CDR1 SQVTM and CDR2 ANQGSEA. Trimming left V 8 bases short and J 0 bases short, with 4 bases between. Preparation of the TCRbeta library involved a method that used unique molecular identifiers. Using its own MiXCR run on the PCR reads, TCRdb lists one record per CDR3 protein. The data show 750,000 to 950,000 distinct CDR3 sequences, with roughly 16% seen just once and about 4.6% held by the top ten. The source is a male patient younger than 18 who had a stem cell transplant for acute lymphoblastic leukemia, so the T cells may come from the graft donor. The rearrangement joins TRBV29-1 to TRBJ1-1; D remains unclear. This material consisted of PBMCs, mostly from graft donor cells, taken 360 days after TCRalphabeta/CD19-depleted stem cell transplant. This CDR3 reads CSWVNTEAFF. CDR3 nucleotide sequence: TGCAGCTGGGTGAACACTGAAGCTTTCTTT.